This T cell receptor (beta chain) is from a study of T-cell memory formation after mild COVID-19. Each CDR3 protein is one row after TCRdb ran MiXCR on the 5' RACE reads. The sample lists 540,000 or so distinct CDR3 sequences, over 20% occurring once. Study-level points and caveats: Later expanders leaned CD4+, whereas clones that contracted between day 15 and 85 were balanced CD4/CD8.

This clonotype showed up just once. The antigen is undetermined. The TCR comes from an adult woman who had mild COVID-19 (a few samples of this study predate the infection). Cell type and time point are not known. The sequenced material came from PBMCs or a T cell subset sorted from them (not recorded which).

The CDR3: CASSSAYVSYNEQFF. The CDR3 region has the DNA TGTGCCAGCAGCTCCGCGTACGTCTCCTACAATGAGCAGTTCTTC. V is TRBV6-6 and J is TRBJ2-1; D remains ambiguous. The germline gives CDR1 MNHNY, CDR2 SVGAGI (reference sequence). Trimming pared 6 bases from V and 0 bases from J, leaving 12 bases between. The CDR3 totals 15 residues.